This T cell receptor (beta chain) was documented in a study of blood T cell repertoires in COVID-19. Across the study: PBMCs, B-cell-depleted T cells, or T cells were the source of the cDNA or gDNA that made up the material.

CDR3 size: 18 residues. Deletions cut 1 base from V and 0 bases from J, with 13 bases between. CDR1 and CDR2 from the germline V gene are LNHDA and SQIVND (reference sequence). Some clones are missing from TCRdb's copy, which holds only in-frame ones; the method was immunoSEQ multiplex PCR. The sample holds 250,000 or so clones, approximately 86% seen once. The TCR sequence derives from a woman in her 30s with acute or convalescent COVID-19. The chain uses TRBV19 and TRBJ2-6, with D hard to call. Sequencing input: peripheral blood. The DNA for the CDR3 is TGTGCCAGTAGTATAGTCCACTCCTCAGGCTCTGGGGCCAACGTCCTGACTTTC. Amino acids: CASSIVHSSGSGANVLTF. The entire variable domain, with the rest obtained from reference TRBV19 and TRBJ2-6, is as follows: DGGITQSPKYLFRKEGQNVTLSCEQNLNHDAMYWYRQDPGQGLRLIYYSQIVNDFQKGDIAEGYSVSREKKESFPLTVTSAQKNPTAFYLCASSIVHSSGSGANVLTFGAGSRLTVL.